Below, one TCR beta chain is given with its context. The target of this receptor is not known. It has no much larger one-base neighbor in the sample; base qualities were not kept. The trial excluded patients who had a history of autoimmune disease or were on systemic immunosuppression. Peripheral blood for TCR sequencing was collected from all dose cohorts at baseline, on cycle 4 day 1, and on cycle 7 day 1. Samples came from an open-label, multicenter, first-in-human phase I dose-escalation trial of ivuxolimab. Adults with locally advanced or metastatic melanoma, renal cell, hepatocellular, or head and neck squamous cell carcinoma were enrolled in the trial. Before TCR sequencing, CD4+ and CD8+ T cells were separately sorted from peripheral blood. This specimen belongs to a study of OX40 agonist ivuxolimab in advanced cancers. Looking at the study overall: Ivuxolimab was an agonistic, fully human IgG2 monoclonal antibody directed against OX40 (CD134), a costimulatory receptor. The paper reports the monotherapy dose-escalation portion (N of about 50 patients) of the phase I ivuxolimab trial. Of the approximately 50 dose-escalation patients, hepatocellular carcinoma was present in 19, melanoma in around 15, renal cell carcinoma in 9 and head and neck cancer in 9. Intravenous ivuxolimab was administered to patients every 2 weeks at six dose levels: 0.01, 0.1, 0.3, 1.5, 3 and 10 mg/kg. A male proportion of 82.7% and a mean age of 60 years, ranging from 23 to 79, were recorded for the dose-escalation cohort. Patients were allowed to have had prior anti-PD-1, anti-PD-L1 or anti-CTLA-4 therapy, and around 40% of the dose-escalation patients had previously received checkpoint inhibitors. Partial responses were achieved by three dose-escalation patients, of whom one had hepatocellular carcinoma and two had cutaneous melanoma. Peripheral TCRbeta sequencing aimed to test whether ivuxolimab altered TCR sequence diversity and caused clonal T-cell expansion. Results and caveats for the whole study, not just this receptor: Which antigens the clonally expanded peripheral T cells were specific for was not determined. After ivuxolimab, expanded clones were on average more numerous among CD8+ T cells than among CD4+ T cells. Partial responders in the 0.1-3.0 mg/kg groups had among the lowest normalized peripheral clonal expansion, especially among CD8+ T cells. Low levels of normalized T-cell clonal expansion were also seen in some patients who did not respond. At doses of 0.1 to 3.0 mg/kg, clonal expansion of both CD4+ and CD8+ blood T cells was observed from baseline to week 6.

From V the trimming removes 4 bases and from J it removes 0 bases, while the gene matches leave 15 bases of the junction unaccounted for. Taken from cysteine to phenylalanine, the CDR3 has 19 residues. CDR3 DNA is the only sequence kept; it has 57 bases, read in frame from the first base. The germline V gene encodes CDR1 SGHDN and CDR2 FVKESK. For sequencing of the TCRbeta CDR3 region, genomic DNA was extracted from the sorted cells. The immunoSEQ Assay was used to sequence the TCRbeta CDR3 regions. In TCRdb, the immuneACCESS table is reduced to in-frame sequences with V and J assigned. These tables do not hold every clone; where another copy was compared, an unresolved V gene accounts for under half, and the others remain unexplained. The sample records 65,000 to 80,000 clones, 85% to 90% of which are singletons. The top ten clones comprise under 15% of the sample.

Sequencing used CD4+ or CD8+ T cells sorted from blood, obtained in a trial of the OX40 agonist ivuxolimab. This chain joins TRBV14 to TRBJ2-7; TRBD2 fits 10 bases in the junction. This receptor was taken from an adult with an advanced solid tumor such as melanoma, head and neck, liver or kidney cancer. The bases read TGTGCCAGCAGCCCTCACGTACACAGCGGGAGGGCCAGCTCCTACGAGCAGTACTTC. Its protein product is CASSPHVHSGRASSYEQYF.